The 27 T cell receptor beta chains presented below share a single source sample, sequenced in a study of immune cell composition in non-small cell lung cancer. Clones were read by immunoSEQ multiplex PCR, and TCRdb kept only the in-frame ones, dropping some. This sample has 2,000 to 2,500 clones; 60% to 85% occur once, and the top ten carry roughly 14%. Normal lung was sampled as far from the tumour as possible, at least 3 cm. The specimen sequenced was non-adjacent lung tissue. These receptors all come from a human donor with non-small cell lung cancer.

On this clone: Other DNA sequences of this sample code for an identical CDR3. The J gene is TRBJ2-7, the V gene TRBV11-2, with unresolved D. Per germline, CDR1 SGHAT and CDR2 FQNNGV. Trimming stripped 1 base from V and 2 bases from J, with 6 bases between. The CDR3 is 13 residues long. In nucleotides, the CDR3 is TGTGCCAGCAGCTTAGGCGGCACCTACGAGCAGTACTTC. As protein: CASSLGGTYEQYF.

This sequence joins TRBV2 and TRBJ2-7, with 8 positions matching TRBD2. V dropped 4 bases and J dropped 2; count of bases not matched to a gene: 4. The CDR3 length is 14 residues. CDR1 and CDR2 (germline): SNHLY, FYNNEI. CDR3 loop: CASSGGLAPYEQYF. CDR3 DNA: TGTGCCAGCAGTGGAGGACTAGCCCCCTACGAGCAGTACTTC. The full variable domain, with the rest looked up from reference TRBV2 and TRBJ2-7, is EPEVTQTPSHQVTQMGQEVILRCVPISNHLYFYWYRQILGQKVEFLVSFYNNEISEKSEIFDDQFSVERPDGSNFTLKIRSTKLEDSAMYFCASSGGLAPYEQYFGPGTRLTVT.

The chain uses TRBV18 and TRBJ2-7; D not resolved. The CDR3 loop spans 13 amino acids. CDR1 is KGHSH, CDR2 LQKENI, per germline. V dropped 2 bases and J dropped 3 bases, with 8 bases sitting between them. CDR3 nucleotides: TGTGCCAGCTCACCATCGGTCGACTACGAGCAGTACTTC. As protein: CASSPSVDYEQYF.

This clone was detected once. The CDR3 reads CASSFFEGALDEKLFF. Written as DNA, the CDR3 is TGTGCCAGCAGCTTTTTTGAGGGGGCGCTTGATGAAAAACTGTTTTTT. The J gene is TRBJ1-4, the V gene TRBV7-9; 7 nucleotides line up with TRBD1. V shed 3 bases, J shed 6 bases, and the junction held 10 bases outside the gene matches. Germline V gene data show CDR1 as SEHNR and CDR2 as FQNEAQ (reference sequence). The CDR3 covers 16 residues.

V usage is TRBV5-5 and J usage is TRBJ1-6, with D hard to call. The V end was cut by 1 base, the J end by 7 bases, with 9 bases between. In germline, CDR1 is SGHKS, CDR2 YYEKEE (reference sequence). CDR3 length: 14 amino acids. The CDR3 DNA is TGTGCCAGCAGCTTGCTTGAACAGAATTCACCCCTCCACTTT. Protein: CASSLLEQNSPLHF.

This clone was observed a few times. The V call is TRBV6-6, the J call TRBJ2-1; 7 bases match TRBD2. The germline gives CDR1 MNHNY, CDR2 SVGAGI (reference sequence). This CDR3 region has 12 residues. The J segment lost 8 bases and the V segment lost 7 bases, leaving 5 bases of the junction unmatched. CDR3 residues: CASIGGSYEQFF. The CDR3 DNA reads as TGTGCCAGCATTGGCGGGAGCTATGAGCAGTTCTTC.

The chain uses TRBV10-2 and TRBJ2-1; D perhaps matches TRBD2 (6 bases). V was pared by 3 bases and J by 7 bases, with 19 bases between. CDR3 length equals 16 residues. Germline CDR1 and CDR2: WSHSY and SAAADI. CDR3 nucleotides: TGCGCCAGCAGTGATCTGAGACAGCGGGTGAAGAATGAGCAGTTCTTC. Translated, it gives CASSDLRQRVKNEQFF.

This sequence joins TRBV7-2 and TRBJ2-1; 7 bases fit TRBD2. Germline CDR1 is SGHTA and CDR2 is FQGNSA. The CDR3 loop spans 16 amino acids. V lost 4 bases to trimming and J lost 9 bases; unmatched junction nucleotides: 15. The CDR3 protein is CASSWGGVAGVLEQFF. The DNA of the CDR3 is TGTGCCAGCAGCTGGGGGGGGGTGGCGGGAGTCCTTGAGCAGTTCTTC. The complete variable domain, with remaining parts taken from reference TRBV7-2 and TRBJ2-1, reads GAGVSQSPSNKVTEKGKDVELRCDPISGHTALYWYRQSLGQGLEFLIYFQGNSAPDKSGLPSDRFSAERTGGSVSTLTIQRTQQEDSAVYLCASSWGGVAGVLEQFFGPGTRLTVL.

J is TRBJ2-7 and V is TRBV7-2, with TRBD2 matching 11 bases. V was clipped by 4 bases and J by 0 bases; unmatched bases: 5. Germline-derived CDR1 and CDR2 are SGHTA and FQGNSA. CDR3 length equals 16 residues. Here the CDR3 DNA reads TGTGCCAGCAGCTCATCGACTAGCGGGATCTCCTACGAGCAGTACTTC. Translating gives CASSSSTSGISYEQYF.

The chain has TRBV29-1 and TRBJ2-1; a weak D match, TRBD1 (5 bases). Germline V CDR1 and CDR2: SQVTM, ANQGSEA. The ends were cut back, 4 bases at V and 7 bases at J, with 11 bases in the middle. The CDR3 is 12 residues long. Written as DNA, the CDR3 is TGCAGCGTTGCTGCAGGGAATAATGAGCAGTTCTTC. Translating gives CSVAAGNNEQFF.

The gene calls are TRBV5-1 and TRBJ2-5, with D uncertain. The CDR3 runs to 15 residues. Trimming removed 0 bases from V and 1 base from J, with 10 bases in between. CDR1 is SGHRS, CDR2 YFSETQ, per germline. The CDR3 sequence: CASSLGVRIQETQYF. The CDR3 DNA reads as TGCGCCAGCAGCTTGGGAGTCCGTATCCAAGAGACCCAGTACTTC.

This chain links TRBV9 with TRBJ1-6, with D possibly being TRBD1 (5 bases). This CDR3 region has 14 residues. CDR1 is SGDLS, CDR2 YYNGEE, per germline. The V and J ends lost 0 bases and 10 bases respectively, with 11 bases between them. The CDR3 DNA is TGTGCCAGCAGCGTAGAAGGGAGGGGCTCACCCCTCCACTTT. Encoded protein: CASSVEGRGSPLHF.

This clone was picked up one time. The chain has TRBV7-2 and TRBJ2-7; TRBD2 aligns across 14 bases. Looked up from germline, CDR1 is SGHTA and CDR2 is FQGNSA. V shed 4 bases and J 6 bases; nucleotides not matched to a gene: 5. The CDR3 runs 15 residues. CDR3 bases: TGTGCCAGCAGCTCCGGGACTAGCGGGAGTCGCGAGCAGTACTTC. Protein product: CASSSGTSGSREQYF.

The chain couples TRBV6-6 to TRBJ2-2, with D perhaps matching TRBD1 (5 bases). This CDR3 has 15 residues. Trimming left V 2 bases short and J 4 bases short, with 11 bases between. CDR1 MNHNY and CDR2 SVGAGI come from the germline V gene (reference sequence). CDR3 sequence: CASSYETELTGELFF. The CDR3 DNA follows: TGTGCCAGCAGTTACGAGACAGAACTCACCGGGGAGCTGTTTTTT.

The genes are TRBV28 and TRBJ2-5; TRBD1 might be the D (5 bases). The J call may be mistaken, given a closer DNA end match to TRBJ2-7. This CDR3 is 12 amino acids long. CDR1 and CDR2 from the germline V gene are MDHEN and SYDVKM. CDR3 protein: CASRGLRYEQYF. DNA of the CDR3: TGTGCCAGCAGGGGGCTTCGATACGAGCAGTACTTC.

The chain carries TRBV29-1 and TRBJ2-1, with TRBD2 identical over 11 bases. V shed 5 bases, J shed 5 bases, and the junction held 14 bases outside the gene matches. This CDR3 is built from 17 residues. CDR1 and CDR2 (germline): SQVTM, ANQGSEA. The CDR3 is CSVRLVLTSGRDNEQFF. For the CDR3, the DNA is TGCAGCGTTCGTTTGGTCTTAACTAGCGGGAGAGACAATGAGCAGTTCTTC.

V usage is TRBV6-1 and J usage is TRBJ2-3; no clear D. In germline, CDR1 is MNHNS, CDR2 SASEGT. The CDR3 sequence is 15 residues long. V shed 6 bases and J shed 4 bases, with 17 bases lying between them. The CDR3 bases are TGTGCCAGCAGCGCACCTCTTGACTTGGCAGATACGCAGTATTTT. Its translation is CASSAPLDLADTQYF.

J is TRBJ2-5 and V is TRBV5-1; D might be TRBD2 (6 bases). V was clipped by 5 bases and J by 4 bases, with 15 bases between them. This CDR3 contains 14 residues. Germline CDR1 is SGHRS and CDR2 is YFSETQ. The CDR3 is CASRTGGWAETQYF. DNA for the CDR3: TGCGCCAGCAGAACCGGAGGGTGGGCAGAGACCCAGTACTTC.

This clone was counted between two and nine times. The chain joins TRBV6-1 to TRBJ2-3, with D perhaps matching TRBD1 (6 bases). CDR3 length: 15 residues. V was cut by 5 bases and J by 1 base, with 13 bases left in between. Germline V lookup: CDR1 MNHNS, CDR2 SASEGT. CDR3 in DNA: TGTGCCAGCAGTTTTCAGACAGGAGGCACAGATACGCAGTATTTT. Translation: CASSFQTGGTDTQYF.

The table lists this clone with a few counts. In DNA, the CDR3 is TGTGCCAGCAGCCAAGATCGCGGACAGGGCGCTGGTTACGAGCAGTACTTC. Translated: CASSQDRGQGAGYEQYF. The rearrangement joins TRBV4-2 to TRBJ2-7, with 8 bases matching TRBD1. Germline V gives CDR1 LGHNA, CDR2 YNFKEQ. The CDR3 has 17 residues. Trimming at V came to 0 bases and at J to 4 bases, leaving 11 bases not matched to a gene.

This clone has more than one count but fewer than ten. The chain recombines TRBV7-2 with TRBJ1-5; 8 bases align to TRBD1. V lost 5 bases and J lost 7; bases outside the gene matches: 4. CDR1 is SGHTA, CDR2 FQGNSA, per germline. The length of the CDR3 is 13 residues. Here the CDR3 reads CASSPHRGQPQHF. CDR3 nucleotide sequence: TGTGCCAGCAGCCCTCACAGGGGGCAGCCCCAGCATTTT.

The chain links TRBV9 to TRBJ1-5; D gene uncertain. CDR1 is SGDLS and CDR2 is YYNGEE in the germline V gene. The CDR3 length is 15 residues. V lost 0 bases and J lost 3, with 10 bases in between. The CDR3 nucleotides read TGTGCCAGCAGCGTAGGAGGTACCAACAATCAGCCCCAGCATTTT. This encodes CASSVGGTNNQPQHF.

The CDR3 DNA is TGCGCCAGCAGAACAGGGAATGAGCAGTTCTTC. It translates to CASRTGNEQFF. V usage is TRBV5-1 and J usage is TRBJ2-1; possible D gene TRBD1, 6 bases. The CDR3 spans 11 residues. Germline V lookup: CDR1 SGHRS, CDR2 YFSETQ. Trimming pared 5 bases from V and 7 bases from J, leaving 7 bases between.

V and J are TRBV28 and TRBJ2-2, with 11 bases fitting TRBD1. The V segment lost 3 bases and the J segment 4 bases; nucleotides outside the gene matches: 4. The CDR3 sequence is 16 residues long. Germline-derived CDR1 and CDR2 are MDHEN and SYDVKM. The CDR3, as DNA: TGTGCCAGCAGTTTTCTGGGGACAGGGGGCACCGGGGAGCTGTTTTTT. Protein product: CASSFLGTGGTGELFF.

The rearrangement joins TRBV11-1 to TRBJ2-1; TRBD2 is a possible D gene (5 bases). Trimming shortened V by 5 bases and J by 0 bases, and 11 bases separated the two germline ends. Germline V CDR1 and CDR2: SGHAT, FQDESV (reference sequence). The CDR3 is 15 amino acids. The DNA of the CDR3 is TGTGCCAGCAGCGGTCGTGCGGGCTCCTACAATGAGCAGTTCTTC. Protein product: CASSGRAGSYNEQFF.

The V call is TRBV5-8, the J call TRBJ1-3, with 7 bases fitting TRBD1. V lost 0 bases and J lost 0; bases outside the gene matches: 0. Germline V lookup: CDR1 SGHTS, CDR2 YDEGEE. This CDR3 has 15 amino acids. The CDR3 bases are TGTGCCAGCAGCTTGGCAGGGGGCTCTGGAAACACCATATATTTT. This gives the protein CASSLAGGSGNTIYF.

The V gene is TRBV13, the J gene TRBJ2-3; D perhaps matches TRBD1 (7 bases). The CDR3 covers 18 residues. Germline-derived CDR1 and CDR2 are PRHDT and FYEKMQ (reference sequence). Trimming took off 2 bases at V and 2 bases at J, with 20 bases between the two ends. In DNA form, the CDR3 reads TGTGCCAGCAGCTTACTCCCGGGGGCGGGACAGTCCACAGATACGCAGTATTTT. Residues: CASSLLPGAGQSTDTQYF.